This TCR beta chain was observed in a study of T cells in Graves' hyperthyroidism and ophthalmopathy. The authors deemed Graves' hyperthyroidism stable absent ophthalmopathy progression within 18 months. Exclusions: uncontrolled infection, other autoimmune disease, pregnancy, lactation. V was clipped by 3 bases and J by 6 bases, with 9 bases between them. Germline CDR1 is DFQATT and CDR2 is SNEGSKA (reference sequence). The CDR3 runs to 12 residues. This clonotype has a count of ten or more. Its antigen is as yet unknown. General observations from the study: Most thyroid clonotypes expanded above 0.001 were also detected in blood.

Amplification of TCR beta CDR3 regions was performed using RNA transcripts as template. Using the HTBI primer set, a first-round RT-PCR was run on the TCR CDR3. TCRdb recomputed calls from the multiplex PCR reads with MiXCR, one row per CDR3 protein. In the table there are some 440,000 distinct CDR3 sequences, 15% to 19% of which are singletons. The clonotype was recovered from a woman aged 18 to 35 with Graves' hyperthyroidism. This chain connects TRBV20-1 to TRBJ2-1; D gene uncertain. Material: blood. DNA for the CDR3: TGCAGTGCTAGCCCGCTGGGCAATGAGCAGTTCTTC. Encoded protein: CSASPLGNEQFF.